These T cell receptor beta chains were read from a single sample in a study of CD8+ T cells in alopecia areata. Only in-frame clones appear in the TCRdb table, and some are missing; sequencing was by immunoSEQ multiplex PCR. The table lists 55,000 to 75,000 clones, about 44% of them singletons. The sample consisted of CD8+ T cells sorted from blood, taken at week 0. Receptors were obtained from a human donor with alopecia areata. Each CDR3 is given with its conserved first and last residue.

j_gene: TRBJ1-1; v_gene: TRBV7-9; CDR3aa: CASSLGSPEAFF
j_gene: TRBJ1-1; v_gene: TRBV29-1; CDR3aa: CSVADGSPEAFF
j_gene: TRBJ2-1; v_gene: TRBV5-5; CDR3aa: CASSFETPTYNEQFF
j_gene: TRBJ2-2; v_gene: TRBV15; CDR3aa: CATKGPAGELFF
j_gene: TRBJ2-1; v_gene: TRBV29-1; CDR3aa: CSVEDLNEQFF
j_gene: TRBJ2-5; v_gene: TRBV29-1; CDR3aa: CSVATRGLFETQYF
j_gene: TRBJ2-7; v_gene: TRBV30; CDR3aa: CAWTGGGRTYEQYF
j_gene: TRBJ2-2; v_gene: TRBV4-1; CDR3aa: CASSRRTDPGAGELFF
j_gene: TRBJ2-1; v_gene: TRBV29-1; CDR3aa: CSVETGRVYYNEQFF
j_gene: TRBJ2-2; v_gene: TRBV4-1; CDR3aa: CASSLPRAGGRGELFF
j_gene: TRBJ2-5; v_gene: TRBV7-9; CDR3aa: CASSSEGARETQYF
j_gene: TRBJ1-1; v_gene: TRBV29-1; CDR3aa: CSVENTEAFF
j_gene: TRBJ2-4; v_gene: TRBV4-1; CDR3aa: CASSQDPFQGWNIQYF
j_gene: TRBJ1-1; v_gene: TRBV5-1; CDR3aa: CASSLPGQVSTEAFF
j_gene: TRBJ2-1; v_gene: TRBV21-1; CDR3aa: CASSKVVDRSYNEQFF
j_gene: TRBJ1-5; v_gene: TRBV7-2; CDR3aa: CASSLLWDQPQHF
j_gene: TRBJ2-7; v_gene: TRBV4-1; CDR3aa: CASSQEVGVVFEQYF
j_gene: TRBJ2-1; v_gene: TRBV5-1; CDR3aa: CASSLELAGDEQFF
j_gene: TRBJ1-5; v_gene: TRBV25-1; CDR3aa: CASTSWGDQPQHF
j_gene: TRBJ2-7; v_gene: TRBV7-9; CDR3aa: CASTRLAGGGEQYF
j_gene: TRBJ2-3; v_gene: TRBV4-1; CDR3aa: CASSLPPKDPLSQYF
j_gene: TRBJ1-2; v_gene: TRBV6-5; CDR3aa: CASSSPYGYTF
j_gene: TRBJ2-3; v_gene: TRBV7-8; CDR3aa: CASSRGYPASTDTQYF
j_gene: TRBJ2-1; v_gene: TRBV29-1; CDR3aa: CSVESPKGFWDEQFF
j_gene: TRBJ2-3; v_gene: TRBV11-2; CDR3aa: CASSLESRESTDTQYF
j_gene: TRBJ2-1; v_gene: TRBV10-3; CDR3aa: CAIRGGEGTHVHEQFF
j_gene: TRBJ2-7; v_gene: TRBV25-1; CDR3aa: CASSVGPGLSYEQYF
j_gene: TRBJ2-2; v_gene: TRBV28; CDR3aa: CASTDRGFGELFF
j_gene: TRBJ2-2; v_gene: TRBV6-4; CDR3aa: CASRGEGPNTGELFF
j_gene: TRBJ2-7; v_gene: TRBV25-1; CDR3aa: CASTQGGGGPTYEQYF
j_gene: TRBJ2-1; v_gene: TRBV30; CDR3aa: CAWSGYDSYNEQFF
j_gene: TRBJ2-6; v_gene: TRBV5-4; CDR3aa: CASSSQAQGFWSGANVLTF
j_gene: TRBJ1-1; v_gene: TRBV11-2; CDR3aa: CASSQTEGFGRAFF
j_gene: TRBJ2-2; v_gene: TRBV29-1; CDR3aa: CSVVREGTGELFF
j_gene: TRBJ2-1; v_gene: TRBV6-5; CDR3aa: CASSYTGDEQFF
j_gene: TRBJ2-7; v_gene: TRBV9; CDR3aa: CASSVPSGEGSYEQYF
j_gene: TRBJ1-2; v_gene: TRBV18; CDR3aa: CASSPSRMSNYGYTF
j_gene: TRBJ2-4; v_gene: TRBV28; CDR3aa: CASSPLVAKNIQYF
j_gene: TRBJ2-1; v_gene: TRBV15; CDR3aa: CATSRAVYREPYNEQFF
j_gene: TRBJ1-1; v_gene: TRBV13; CDR3aa: CASSLGPPDGAFF
j_gene: TRBJ2-7; v_gene: TRBV6-5; CDR3aa: CASSYSRGHYEQYF
j_gene: TRBJ2-7; v_gene: TRBV29-1; CDR3aa: CSVASGRRNEQYF
j_gene: TRBJ2-1; v_gene: TRBV6-6; CDR3aa: CASSFGLGGGEQFF
j_gene: TRBJ2-2; v_gene: TRBV5-6; CDR3aa: CASSWGPSGELFF
j_gene: TRBJ2-1; v_gene: TRBV6-5; CDR3aa: CASSYTREGNEQFF
j_gene: TRBJ2-3; v_gene: TRBV4-3; CDR3aa: CASSLQSGGRDTQYF
j_gene: TRBJ1-1; v_gene: TRBV7-9; CDR3aa: CASSLSGNTEAFF
j_gene: TRBJ2-7; v_gene: TRBV5-1; CDR3aa: CASSFGRAYEQYF
j_gene: TRBJ2-1; v_gene: TRBV7-8; CDR3aa: CASSLAHMGNEQFF
j_gene: TRBJ1-2; v_gene: TRBV30; CDR3aa: CAWSWGGYTF
j_gene: TRBJ1-2; v_gene: TRBV7-2; CDR3aa: CASSLEAGYYGYTF
j_gene: TRBJ1-2; v_gene: TRBV19; CDR3aa: CATRELNYGYTF
j_gene: TRBJ2-1; v_gene: TRBV29-1; CDR3aa: CSVDKDYGSNEQFF